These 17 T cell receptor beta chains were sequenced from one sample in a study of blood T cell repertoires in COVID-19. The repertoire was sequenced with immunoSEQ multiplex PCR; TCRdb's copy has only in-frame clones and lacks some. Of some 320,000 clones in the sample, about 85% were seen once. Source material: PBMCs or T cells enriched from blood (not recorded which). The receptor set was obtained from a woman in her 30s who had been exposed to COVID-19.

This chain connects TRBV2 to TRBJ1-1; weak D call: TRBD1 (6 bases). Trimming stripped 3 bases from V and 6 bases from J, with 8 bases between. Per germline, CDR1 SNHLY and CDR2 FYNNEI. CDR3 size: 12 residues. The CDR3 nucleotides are TGTGCCAGCAGTGAGTCAGGGGCTGAAGCTTTCTTT. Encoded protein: CASSESGAEAFF.

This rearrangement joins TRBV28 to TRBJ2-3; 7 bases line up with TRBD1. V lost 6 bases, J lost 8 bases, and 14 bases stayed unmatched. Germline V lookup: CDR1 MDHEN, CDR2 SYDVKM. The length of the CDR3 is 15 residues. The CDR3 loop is CASSEGGRTGGTQYF. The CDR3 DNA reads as TGTGCCAGCAGCGAAGGGGGCAGGACAGGAGGTACGCAGTATTTT.

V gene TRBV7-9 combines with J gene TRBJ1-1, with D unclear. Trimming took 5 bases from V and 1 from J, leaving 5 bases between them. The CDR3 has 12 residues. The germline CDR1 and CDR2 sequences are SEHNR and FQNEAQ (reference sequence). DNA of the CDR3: TGTGCCAGCAGCCACACGAACACTGAAGCTTTCTTT. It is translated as CASSHTNTEAFF.

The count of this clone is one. The CDR3 DNA sequence: TGTGCCACCAGTGATCCTGGACAGGGGGACTATGGCTACACCTTC. It is translated as CATSDPGQGDYGYTF. The genes are TRBV24-1 and TRBJ1-2; 10 bases fit TRBD1. Per the germline V gene, CDR1 is KGHDR and CDR2 is SFDVKD. The CDR3 runs 15 residues. Unmatched junction bases numbered 3, after V lost 3 bases and J lost 3 bases.

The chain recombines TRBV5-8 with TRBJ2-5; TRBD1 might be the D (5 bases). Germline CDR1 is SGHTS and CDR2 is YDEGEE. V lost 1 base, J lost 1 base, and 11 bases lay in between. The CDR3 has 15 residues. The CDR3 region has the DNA TGTGCCAGCAGCTTGTTTCAGGGAACCCAAGAGACCCAGTACTTC. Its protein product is CASSLFQGTQETQYF.

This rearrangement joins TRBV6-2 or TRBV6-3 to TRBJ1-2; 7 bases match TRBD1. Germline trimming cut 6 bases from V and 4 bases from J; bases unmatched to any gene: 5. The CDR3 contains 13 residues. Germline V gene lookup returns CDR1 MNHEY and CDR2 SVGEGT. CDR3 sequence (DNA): TGTGCCAGCAGCCTCGACAGGGTCTATGGCTACACCTTC. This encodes CASSLDRVYGYTF.

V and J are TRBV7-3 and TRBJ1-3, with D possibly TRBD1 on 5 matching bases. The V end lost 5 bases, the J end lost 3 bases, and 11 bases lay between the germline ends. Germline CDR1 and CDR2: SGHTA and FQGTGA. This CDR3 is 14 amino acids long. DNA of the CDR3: TGTGCCAGCAGCCCCACAGGAATTGGAAACACCATATATTTT. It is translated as CASSPTGIGNTIYF.

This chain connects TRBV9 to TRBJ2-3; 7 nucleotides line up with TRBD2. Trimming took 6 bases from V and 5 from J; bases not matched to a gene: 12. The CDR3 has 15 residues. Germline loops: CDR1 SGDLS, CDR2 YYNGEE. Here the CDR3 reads CASTSERDHRDTQYF. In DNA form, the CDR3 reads TGTGCCAGCACCTCAGAGCGGGATCACCGAGATACGCAGTATTTT.

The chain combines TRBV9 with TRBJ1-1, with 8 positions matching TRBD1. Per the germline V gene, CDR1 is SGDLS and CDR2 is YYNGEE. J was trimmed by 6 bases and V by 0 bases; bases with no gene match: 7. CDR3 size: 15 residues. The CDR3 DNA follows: TGTGCCAGCAGCGTAGGGCCAGGGGGCCTATCTGAAGCTTTCTTT. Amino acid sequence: CASSVGPGGLSEAFF.

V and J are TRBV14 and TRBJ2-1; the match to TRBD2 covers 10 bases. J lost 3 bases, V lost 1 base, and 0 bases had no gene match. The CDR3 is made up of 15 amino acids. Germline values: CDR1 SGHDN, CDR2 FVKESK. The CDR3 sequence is CASSQGLAGYNEQFF. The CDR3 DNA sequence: TGTGCCAGCAGCCAAGGACTAGCGGGCTACAATGAGCAGTTCTTC. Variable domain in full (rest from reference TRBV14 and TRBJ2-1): EAGVTQFPSHSVIEKGQTVTLRCDPISGHDNLYWYRRVMGKEIKFLLHFVKESKQDESGMPNNRFLAERTGGTYSTLKVQPAELEDSGVYFCASSQGLAGYNEQFFGPGTRLTVL.

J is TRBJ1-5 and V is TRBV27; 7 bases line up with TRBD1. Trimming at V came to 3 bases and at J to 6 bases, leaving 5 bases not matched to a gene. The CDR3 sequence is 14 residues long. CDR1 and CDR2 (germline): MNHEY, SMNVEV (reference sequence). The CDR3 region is CASSFAAGGQPQHF. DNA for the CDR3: TGTGCCAGCAGTTTTGCGGCAGGGGGTCAGCCCCAGCATTTT.

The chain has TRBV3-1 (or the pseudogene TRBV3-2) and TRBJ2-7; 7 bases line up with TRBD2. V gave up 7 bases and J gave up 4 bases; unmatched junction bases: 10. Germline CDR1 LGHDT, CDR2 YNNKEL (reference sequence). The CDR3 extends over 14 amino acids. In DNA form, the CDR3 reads TGTGCCAGCAAACTGAGCGGGATTGAATACGAGCAGTACTTC. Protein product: CASKLSGIEYEQYF.

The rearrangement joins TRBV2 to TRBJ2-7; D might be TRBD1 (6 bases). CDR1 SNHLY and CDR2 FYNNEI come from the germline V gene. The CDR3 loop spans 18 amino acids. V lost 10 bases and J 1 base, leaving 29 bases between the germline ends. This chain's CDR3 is CATFGDDRQALESYEQYF. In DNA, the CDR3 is TGTGCCACCTTTGGGGACGACAGGCAGGCCCTGGAGTCCTACGAGCAGTACTTC.

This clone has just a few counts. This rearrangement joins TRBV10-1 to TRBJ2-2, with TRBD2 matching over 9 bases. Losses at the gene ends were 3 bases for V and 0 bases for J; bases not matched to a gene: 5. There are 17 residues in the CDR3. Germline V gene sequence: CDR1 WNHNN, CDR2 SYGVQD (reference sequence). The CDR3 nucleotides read TGCGCCAGCAGTGATAAGGCGGGAGGGCCGAACACCGGGGAGCTGTTTTTT. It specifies CASSDKAGGPNTGELFF.

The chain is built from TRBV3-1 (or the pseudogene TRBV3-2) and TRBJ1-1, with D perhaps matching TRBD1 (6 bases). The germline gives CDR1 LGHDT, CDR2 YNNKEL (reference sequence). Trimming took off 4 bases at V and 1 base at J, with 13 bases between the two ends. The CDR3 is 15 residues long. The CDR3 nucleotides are TGTGCCAGCAGCCGCCGGACAGATCAGAACACTGAAGCTTTCTTT. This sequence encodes CASSRRTDQNTEAFF.

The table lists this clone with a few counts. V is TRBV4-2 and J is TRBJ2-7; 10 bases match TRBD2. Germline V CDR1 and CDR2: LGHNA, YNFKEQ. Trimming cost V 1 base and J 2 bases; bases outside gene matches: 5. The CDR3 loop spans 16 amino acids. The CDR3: CASSQVQREGTYEQYF. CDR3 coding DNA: TGTGCCAGCAGCCAAGTCCAGCGGGAGGGAACCTACGAGCAGTACTTC.

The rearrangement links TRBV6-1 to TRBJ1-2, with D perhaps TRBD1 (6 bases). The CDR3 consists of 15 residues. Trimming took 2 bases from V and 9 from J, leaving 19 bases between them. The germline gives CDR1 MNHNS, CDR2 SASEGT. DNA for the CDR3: TGTGCCAGCAGTGAATGGTTGGGGGCTGGAGAACGCTACACCTTC. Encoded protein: CASSEWLGAGERYTF.